The rows below give T cell receptor beta chains drawn from one sample of a study of human T cells and chemical hapten exposure. MiXCR was run by TCRdb on the RACE reads, yielding one entry per CDR3 protein. In the table there are about 400,000 distinct CDR3 sequences, around 6% of which are singletons. The sample in question was whole blood, obtained in connection with sensitization to the hapten diphenylcyclopropenone (DPC). The origin of the receptors is a woman in her late teens or twenties with alopecia areata. Some clones in this sample may be carry-over from other donors' samples. Both conserved end residues are part of each CDR3. D genes are given only for firm matches. Some rows have no size entry. The others give once, few or many, or a class for an expanded clone.

D gene: NA
J gene: TRBJ1-2
clone size: many
V gene: TRBV7-2
CDR3 protein: CASTQDHYGYTF
CDR3 DNA: TGTGCCAGCACACAGGATCACTATGGCTACACCTTC

D gene: NA
J gene: TRBJ1-2
clone size: many
V gene: TRBV7-9
CDR3 protein: CASSPPTVVYGYTF
CDR3 DNA: TGTGCCAGCAGCCCTCCGACAGTGGTCTATGGCTACACCTTC

D gene: TRBD1
J gene: TRBJ1-4
clone size: many
V gene: TRBV9
CDR3 protein: CASSPGTGGGYNEKLFF
CDR3 DNA: TGTGCCAGCAGCCCAGGGACAGGGGGCGGGTATAATGAAAAACTGTTTTTT

D gene: TRBD1
J gene: TRBJ1-2
clone size: NA
V gene: TRBV18
CDR3 protein: CASSPPRGAQYGYTF
CDR3 DNA: TGTGCCAGCTCACCACCCAGGGGGGCCCAATATGGCTACACCTTC

D gene: NA
J gene: TRBJ2-3
clone size: many
V gene: TRBV19
CDR3 protein: CATPELFRARSTDTQYF
CDR3 DNA: TGTGCCACCCCGGAGCTTTTCCGGGCCCGAAGCACAGATACGCAGTATTTT

D gene: TRBD1
J gene: TRBJ1-5
clone size: many
V gene: TRBV5-6
CDR3 protein: CASSTRHRGNQPQHF
CDR3 DNA: TGTGCCAGCAGCACCCGCCACAGGGGTAATCAGCCCCAGCATTTT

D gene: TRBD1
J gene: TRBJ1-3
clone size: many
V gene: TRBV18
CDR3 protein: CASSPAGTAGNTIYF
CDR3 DNA: TGTGCCAGCTCACCTGCCGGGACAGCTGGAAACACCATATATTTT

D gene: TRBD1
J gene: TRBJ1-4
clone size: few
V gene: TRBV7-2
CDR3 protein: CASSLAGTAAEKLFF
CDR3 DNA: TGTGCCAGCAGCTTAGCCGGGACAGCGGCTGAAAAACTGTTTTTT

D gene: NA
J gene: TRBJ1-5
clone size: many
V gene: TRBV28
CDR3 protein: CASSSPQPQHF
CDR3 DNA: TGTGCCAGCAGTTCCCCCCAGCCCCAGCATTTT

D gene: NA
J gene: TRBJ2-3
clone size: once
V gene: TRBV7-2
CDR3 protein: CAARIMVQGTDTQYF
CDR3 DNA: TGCGCCGCACGGATAATGGTGCAGGGCACAGATACGCAGTATTTT

D gene: NA
J gene: TRBJ1-1
clone size: many
V gene: TRBV18
CDR3 protein: CASSGQKNTEAFF
CDR3 DNA: TGTGCCAGCTCAGGACAGAAGAACACTGAAGCTTTCTTT

D gene: NA
J gene: TRBJ1-5
clone size: NA
V gene: TRBV20-1
CDR3 protein: CSARVGGPRSNQPQHF
CDR3 DNA: TGCAGTGCTAGAGTTGGGGGCCCACGTAGCAATCAGCCCCAGCATTTT

D gene: NA
J gene: TRBJ2-1
clone size: few
V gene: TRBV7-2
CDR3 protein: CASNIDPTVYNEQFF
CDR3 DNA: TGTGCCAGTAACATAGACCCGACGGTTTACAATGAGCAGTTCTTC

D gene: NA
J gene: TRBJ1-5
clone size: many
V gene: TRBV7-2
CDR3 protein: CASSLSGRRPYSNQPQHF
CDR3 DNA: TGTGCCAGCAGCTTAAGCGGCCGTCGGCCTTATAGCAATCAGCCCCAGCATTTT

D gene: TRBD2
J gene: TRBJ2-3
clone size: NA
V gene: TRBV9
CDR3 protein: CASSLTSGGRTSTDTQYF
CDR3 DNA: TGTGCCAGCAGCCTTACTAGCGGGGGACGCACTAGCACAGATACGCAGTATTTT

D gene: TRBD1
J gene: TRBJ1-1
clone size: many
V gene: TRBV4-1
CDR3 protein: CASSQEQMGGQGETEAFF
CDR3 DNA: TGCGCCAGCAGCCAAGAACAGATGGGAGGACAGGGTGAAACTGAAGCTTTCTTT

D gene: NA
J gene: TRBJ1-6
clone size: many
V gene: TRBV6-1
CDR3 protein: CASSGSTGAESPLHF
CDR3 DNA: TGTGCCAGCAGTGGATCGACAGGAGCCGAATCACCCCTCCACTTT

D gene: NA
J gene: TRBJ2-6
clone size: few
V gene: TRBV3-1
CDR3 protein: CASSPSGTGANVLTF
CDR3 DNA: TGTGCCAGCAGCCCCTCAGGGACTGGGGCCAACGTCCTGACTTTC

D gene: TRBD1
J gene: TRBJ1-2
clone size: NA
V gene: TRBV4-1
CDR3 protein: CASSQPGTGGYGYTF
CDR3 DNA: TGCGCCAGCAGCCAACCCGGGACAGGGGGTTATGGCTACACCTTC

D gene: TRBD2
J gene: TRBJ2-3
clone size: NA
V gene: TRBV2
CDR3 protein: CASSEALAGVGDTQYF
CDR3 DNA: TGTGCCAGCAGTGAAGCACTAGCGGGGGTAGGAGATACGCAGTATTTT

D gene: TRBD1
J gene: TRBJ2-2
clone size: few
V gene: TRBV7-6
CDR3 protein: CASSSGQGLDTGELFF
CDR3 DNA: TGTGCCAGCAGCTCCGGACAGGGGCTAGACACCGGGGAGCTGTTTTTT

D gene: NA
J gene: TRBJ2-3
clone size: few
V gene: TRBV7-2
CDR3 protein: CASSTNGGADTQYF
CDR3 DNA: TGTGCCAGCAGCACAAACGGAGGAGCAGATACGCAGTATTTT

D gene: NA
J gene: TRBJ1-2
clone size: few
V gene: TRBV28
CDR3 protein: CASSLSQGRDYGYTF
CDR3 DNA: TGTGCCAGCAGTTTAAGCCAGGGGAGGGACTATGGCTACACCTTC

D gene: NA
J gene: TRBJ1-2
clone size: many
V gene: TRBV3-1
CDR3 protein: CASSQVSTGNYGYTF
CDR3 DNA: TGTGCCAGCAGCCAAGTTTCGACAGGCAACTATGGCTACACCTTC

D gene: NA
J gene: TRBJ1-3
clone size: many
V gene: TRBV28
CDR3 protein: CASSLSVTSGNTIYF
CDR3 DNA: TGTGCCAGCAGTTTATCGGTAACCTCTGGAAACACCATATATTTT

D gene: NA
J gene: TRBJ1-2
clone size: many
V gene: TRBV20-1
CDR3 protein: CSVRLPDRRGGYTF
CDR3 DNA: TGCAGTGTGCGCCTGCCGGACAGACGGGGGGGCTACACCTTC

D gene: NA
J gene: TRBJ1-6
clone size: many
V gene: TRBV7-2
CDR3 protein: CASSFRPGKSPLHF
CDR3 DNA: TGTGCCAGCAGCTTTCGGCCAGGAAAGTCACCCCTCCACTTT

D gene: NA
J gene: TRBJ1-6
clone size: NA
V gene: TRBV7-9
CDR3 protein: CASSLVAYNSPLHF
CDR3 DNA: TGTGCCAGCAGCTTAGTTGCCTATAATTCACCCCTCCACTTT

D gene: NA
J gene: TRBJ2-7
clone size: many
V gene: TRBV7-8
CDR3 protein: CASSVRRQIGAYEQYF
CDR3 DNA: TGTGCCAGCAGCGTAAGGCGGCAGATAGGGGCCTACGAGCAGTACTTC

D gene: TRBD1
J gene: TRBJ2-7
clone size: NA
V gene: TRBV12-3/TRBV12-4
CDR3 protein: CASSLQGADYEQYF
CDR3 DNA: TGTGCCAGCAGTTTACAGGGGGCGGACTACGAGCAGTACTTC

D gene: NA
J gene: TRBJ2-7
clone size: NA
V gene: TRBV6-5
CDR3 protein: CASSYFGGYEQYF
CDR3 DNA: TGTGCCAGCAGTTACTTCGGGGGCTACGAGCAGTACTTC

D gene: TRBD1
J gene: TRBJ2-7
clone size: few
V gene: TRBV4-3
CDR3 protein: CASSRSGTGAYEQYF
CDR3 DNA: TGCGCCAGCAGCCGGAGCGGGACAGGGGCCTACGAGCAGTACTTC

D gene: NA
J gene: TRBJ2-7
clone size: few
V gene: TRBV3-1
CDR3 protein: CASSPGVAYEQYF
CDR3 DNA: TGTGCCAGCAGCCCCGGGGTTGCCTACGAGCAGTACTTC

D gene: NA
J gene: TRBJ2-7
clone size: few
V gene: TRBV28
CDR3 protein: CASSLMFTSYEQYF
CDR3 DNA: TGTGCCAGCAGTTTAATGTTTACCTCCTACGAGCAGTACTTC

D gene: TRBD1
J gene: TRBJ1-4
clone size: many
V gene: TRBV7-6
CDR3 protein: CASSFGQGHDEKLFF
CDR3 DNA: TGTGCCAGCAGCTTCGGACAGGGACACGATGAAAAACTGTTTTTT

D gene: NA
J gene: TRBJ2-3
clone size: many
V gene: TRBV28
CDR3 protein: CASRGGGETDTQYF
CDR3 DNA: TGTGCCAGCAGAGGGGGGGGCGAAACAGATACGCAGTATTTT

D gene: TRBD2
J gene: TRBJ2-3
clone size: NA
V gene: TRBV20-1
CDR3 protein: CSASRTSGDTDTQYF
CDR3 DNA: TGCAGTGCTTCTAGGACTAGCGGGGACACAGATACGCAGTATTTT

D gene: TRBD2
J gene: TRBJ2-3
clone size: NA
V gene: TRBV7-9
CDR3 protein: CASSTTSGGRTDTQYF
CDR3 DNA: TGTGCCAGCAGCACGACTAGCGGGGGCCGCACAGATACGCAGTATTTT

D gene: NA
J gene: TRBJ2-3
clone size: NA
V gene: TRBV27
CDR3 protein: CASSLKGPAVTDTQYF
CDR3 DNA: TGTGCCAGCAGTTTAAAGGGCCCGGCCGTCACAGATACGCAGTATTTT

D gene: NA
J gene: TRBJ1-2
clone size: many
V gene: TRBV6-5
CDR3 protein: CASRAHSRVDYGYTF
CDR3 DNA: TGTGCCAGCAGGGCGCACTCCAGGGTCGACTATGGCTACACCTTC

D gene: NA
J gene: TRBJ2-7
clone size: many
V gene: TRBV6-5
CDR3 protein: CASRKRQPTLYEQYF
CDR3 DNA: TGTGCCAGCAGGAAGCGACAGCCTACACTCTACGAGCAGTACTTC

D gene: NA
J gene: TRBJ1-5
clone size: many
V gene: TRBV6-5
CDR3 protein: CASSPRTATQPQHF
CDR3 DNA: TGTGCCAGCAGCCCCAGGACAGCAACCCAGCCCCAGCATTTT

D gene: NA
J gene: TRBJ2-3
clone size: NA
V gene: TRBV7-8
CDR3 protein: CASSLLSSGRGASYRRTDTQYF
CDR3 DNA: TGTGCCAGCAGCTTACTTTCTTCGGGACGGGGGGCCTCCTACCGACGCACAGATACGCAGTATTTT

D gene: NA
J gene: TRBJ2-7
clone size: few
V gene: TRBV6-2/TRBV6-3
CDR3 protein: CASTHRHSPHEQYF
CDR3 DNA: TGTGCCAGCACCCACCGACACTCCCCCCACGAGCAGTACTTC